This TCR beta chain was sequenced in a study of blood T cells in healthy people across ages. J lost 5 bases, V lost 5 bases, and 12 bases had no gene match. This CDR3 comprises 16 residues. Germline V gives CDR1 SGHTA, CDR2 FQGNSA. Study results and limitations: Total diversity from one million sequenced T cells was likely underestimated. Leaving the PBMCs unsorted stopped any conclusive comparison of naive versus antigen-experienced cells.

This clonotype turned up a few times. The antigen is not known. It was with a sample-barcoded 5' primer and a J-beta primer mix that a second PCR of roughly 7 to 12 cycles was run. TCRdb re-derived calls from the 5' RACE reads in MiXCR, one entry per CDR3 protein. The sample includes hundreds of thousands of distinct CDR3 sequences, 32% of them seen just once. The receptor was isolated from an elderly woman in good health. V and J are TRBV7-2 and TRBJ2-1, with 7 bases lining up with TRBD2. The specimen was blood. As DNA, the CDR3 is TGTGCCAGCAGCCCTTGGGGATGGGGGGGGGACAATGAGCAGTTCTTC. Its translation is CASSPWGWGGDNEQFF. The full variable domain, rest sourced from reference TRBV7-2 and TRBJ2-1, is GAGVSQSPSNKVTEKGKDVELRCDPISGHTALYWYRQSLGQGLEFLIYFQGNSAPDKSGLPSDRFSAERTGGSVSTLTIQRTQQEDSAVYLCASSPWGWGGDNEQFFGPGTRLTVL.